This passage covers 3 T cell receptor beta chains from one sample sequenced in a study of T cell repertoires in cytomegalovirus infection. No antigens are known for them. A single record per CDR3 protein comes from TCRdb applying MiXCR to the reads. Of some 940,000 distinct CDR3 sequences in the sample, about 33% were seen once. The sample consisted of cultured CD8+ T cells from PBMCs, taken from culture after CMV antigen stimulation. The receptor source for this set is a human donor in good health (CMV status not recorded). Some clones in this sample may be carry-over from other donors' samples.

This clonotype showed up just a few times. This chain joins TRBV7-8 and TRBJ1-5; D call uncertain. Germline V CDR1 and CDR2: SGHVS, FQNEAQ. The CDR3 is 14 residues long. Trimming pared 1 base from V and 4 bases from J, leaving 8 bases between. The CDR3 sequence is CASSLVDPNQPQHF. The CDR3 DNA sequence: TGTGCCAGCAGCTTAGTGGACCCAAATCAGCCCCAGCATTTT.

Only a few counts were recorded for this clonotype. CDR3 protein: CASSLVDFDSPLHF. The CDR3 coding sequence is TGTGCCAGCAGCTTAGTAGACTTTGATTCACCCCTCCACTTT. V usage is TRBV7-9 and J usage is TRBJ1-6; no clear D. The germline V and J ends were trimmed by 1 base and 8 bases, with 9 bases remaining between them. Germline V gene lookup returns CDR1 SEHNR and CDR2 FQNEAQ (reference sequence). CDR3 length: 14 residues.

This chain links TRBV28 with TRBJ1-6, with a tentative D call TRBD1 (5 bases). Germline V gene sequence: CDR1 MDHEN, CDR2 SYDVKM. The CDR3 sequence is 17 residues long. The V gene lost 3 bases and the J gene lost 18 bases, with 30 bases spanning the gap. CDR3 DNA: TGTGCCAGCAGTTTCGGGGACCGCACTTTCTATAATTCACAACCCCACTTT. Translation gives CASSFGDRTFYNSQPHF.